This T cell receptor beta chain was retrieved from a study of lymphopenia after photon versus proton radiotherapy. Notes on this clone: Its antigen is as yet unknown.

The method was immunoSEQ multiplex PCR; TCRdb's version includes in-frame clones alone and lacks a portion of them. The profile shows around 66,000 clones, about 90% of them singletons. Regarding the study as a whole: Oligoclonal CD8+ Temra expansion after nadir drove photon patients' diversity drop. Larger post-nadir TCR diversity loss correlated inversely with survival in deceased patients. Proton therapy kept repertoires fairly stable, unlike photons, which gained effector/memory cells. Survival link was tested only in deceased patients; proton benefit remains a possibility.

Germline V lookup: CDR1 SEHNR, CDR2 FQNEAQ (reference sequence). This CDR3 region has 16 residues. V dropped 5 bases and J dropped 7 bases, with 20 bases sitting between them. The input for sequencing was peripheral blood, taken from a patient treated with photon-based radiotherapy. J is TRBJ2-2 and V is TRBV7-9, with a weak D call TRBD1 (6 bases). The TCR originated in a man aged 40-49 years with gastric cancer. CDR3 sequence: CASSPPLGGGGGELFF. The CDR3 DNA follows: TGTGCCAGCAGCCCCCCCCTAGGGGGTGGGGGCGGGGAGCTGTTTTTT.